The clone carrying this T cell receptor delta chain is medium-sized (0.01 to 0.1%) by share. This specimen includes other DNA sequences encoding the same CDR3. J lost 2 bases, V lost 4 bases, and 34 bases had no gene match. The CDR3 totals 24 residues. Per germline, CDR1 TSWWSYY and CDR2 QGS. TCRdb reanalysed the multiplex PCR reads via CATT. Here the sample spans roughly 93,000 delta-chain clones, 0.85% to 1% being singletons. Gammadelta T cells were flow-sorted from PBMC into Vgamma9/Vdelta2+ and Vdelta2-negative populations for bulk analysis. The record originates from a study of γδ T cells in repeated Plasmodium falciparum infection.

The receptor comes from a pool of human donors (malaria-infected and uninfected, not separated). The chain uses TRDV1 and TRDJ1; the match to TRDD3 covers 7 bases. Input material: gamma-delta T cells from blood. CDR3 sequence (DNA): TGTGCTCTTGGGGCCAGATCCACGCCTTCGCTCCTGGAATGGGGGAAGGTAGGGACCGATAAACTCATCTTT. This translates into CALGARSTPSLLEWGKVGTDKLIF.